These T cell receptor beta chains were read from a single sample in a study of cytomegalovirus exposure and HLA in healthy donors. Measured with immunoSEQ multiplex PCR; TCRdb has only the in-frame clones, and not every one. The sample lists a few hundred thousand clones, about 90% seen once, with just under 3% in the top ten. The source material was PBMCs. The receptors come from a woman younger than 35 in good health and CMV-seronegative. The CDR3 runs from the conserved cysteine through the conserved F or W. Each record gives: clone size, D gene, J gene, V gene, CDR3 DNA, CDR3 protein. The D gene is left open where the match is weak. The size field is filled for only some rows; it gives once, few, many or a size class.

size: once
D: TRBD1
J: TRBJ1-2
V: TRBV13
DNA: TGTGCCAGCAGCCCTAGGGGGGGACAGGCTGACCTCAACTATGGCTACACCTTC
CDR3: CASSPRGGQADLNYGYTF

size: NA
D: TRBD2
J: TRBJ2-1
V: TRBV5-1
DNA: TGCGCCAGCAGGGGGACTATCTCACGCGGTGAGCAGTTCTTC
CDR3: CASRGTISRGEQFF

size: NA
D: NA
J: TRBJ2-5
V: TRBV7-3
DNA: TGTGCCAGCAGCTTAGAGGGTGGGGAGACCCAGTACTTC
CDR3: CASSLEGGETQYF

size: NA
D: TRBD1
J: TRBJ2-1
V: TRBV2
DNA: TGTGCCAGCGGATTATACAGGGGCAACAATGAGCAGTTCTTC
CDR3: CASGLYRGNNEQFF

size: once
D: TRBD1
J: TRBJ2-5
V: TRBV10-3
DNA: TGTGCCATCAGTGGACAGGGGGAGACCCAGTACTTC
CDR3: CAISGQGETQYF

size: once
D: NA
J: TRBJ2-7
V: TRBV28
DNA: TGTGCCAGCAGTATGAGGGAGATCGGGTACGAGCAGTACTTC
CDR3: CASSMREIGYEQYF

size: NA
D: NA
J: TRBJ2-1
V: TRBV7-3
DNA: TGTGCCAGCAGCAGCGGTCTGGCCAACAATGAGCAGTTCTTC
CDR3: CASSSGLANNEQFF

size: few
D: TRBD1
J: TRBJ1-2
V: TRBV12-5
DNA: TGTGCTAGTGGTTTGGGCGTACAGGGGGATGGCTACACCTTC
CDR3: CASGLGVQGDGYTF

size: NA
D: NA
J: TRBJ2-1
V: TRBV19
DNA: TGTGCCAGTAGTATTGGCGCGGCTTACGGCTACAATGAGCAGTTCTTC
CDR3: CASSIGAAYGYNEQFF

size: NA
D: TRBD1
J: TRBJ1-2
V: TRBV28
DNA: TGTGCCAGCAGTTATTGGGCCCGGGACAGGGGGCGTCAGTCCGACTATGGCTACACCTTC
CDR3: CASSYWARDRGRQSDYGYTF

size: NA
D: NA
J: TRBJ2-7
V: TRBV28
DNA: TGTGCCAGCAGTTTAACAGAGTTTCCGTCCCACGAGCAGTACTTC
CDR3: CASSLTEFPSHEQYF